This entry is about one T cell receptor (beta chain). Its antigen is not identified. Built from TCR beta cDNA, the libraries had unique molecular identifiers in them. TCRdb analysed the PCR reads with MiXCR anew, one entry per CDR3 protein. The sample includes more than 500,000 distinct CDR3 sequences, 34% of them seen just once. This sample is drawn from a study of post-analysis software for immune sequencing data. Study-wide context: Included courses were relapsing-remitting and secondary progressive multiple sclerosis; progressive-relapsing multiple sclerosis was also included. Broader study findings: Samples made in the same batch grouped tightly together by F measure. Patients carried a few TRBV segments more frequently than controls did, and TRBV5-6, TRBV5-1 and TRBV20-1 were among them.

CDR3 length: 14 residues. Per the germline V gene, CDR1 is DFQATT and CDR2 is SNEGSKA (reference sequence). V was clipped by 4 bases and J by 11 bases; unmatched bases: 16. The sequence came from a girl aged 2-17 years with multiple sclerosis. The material sequenced was blood. This rearrangement joins TRBV20-1 to TRBJ2-5, with TRBD2 matching 7 bases. The CDR3 region is CSAIDPSGNNEQYF. DNA for the CDR3: TGCAGTGCTATCGATCCTAGCGGAAACAATGAGCAGTACTTC.